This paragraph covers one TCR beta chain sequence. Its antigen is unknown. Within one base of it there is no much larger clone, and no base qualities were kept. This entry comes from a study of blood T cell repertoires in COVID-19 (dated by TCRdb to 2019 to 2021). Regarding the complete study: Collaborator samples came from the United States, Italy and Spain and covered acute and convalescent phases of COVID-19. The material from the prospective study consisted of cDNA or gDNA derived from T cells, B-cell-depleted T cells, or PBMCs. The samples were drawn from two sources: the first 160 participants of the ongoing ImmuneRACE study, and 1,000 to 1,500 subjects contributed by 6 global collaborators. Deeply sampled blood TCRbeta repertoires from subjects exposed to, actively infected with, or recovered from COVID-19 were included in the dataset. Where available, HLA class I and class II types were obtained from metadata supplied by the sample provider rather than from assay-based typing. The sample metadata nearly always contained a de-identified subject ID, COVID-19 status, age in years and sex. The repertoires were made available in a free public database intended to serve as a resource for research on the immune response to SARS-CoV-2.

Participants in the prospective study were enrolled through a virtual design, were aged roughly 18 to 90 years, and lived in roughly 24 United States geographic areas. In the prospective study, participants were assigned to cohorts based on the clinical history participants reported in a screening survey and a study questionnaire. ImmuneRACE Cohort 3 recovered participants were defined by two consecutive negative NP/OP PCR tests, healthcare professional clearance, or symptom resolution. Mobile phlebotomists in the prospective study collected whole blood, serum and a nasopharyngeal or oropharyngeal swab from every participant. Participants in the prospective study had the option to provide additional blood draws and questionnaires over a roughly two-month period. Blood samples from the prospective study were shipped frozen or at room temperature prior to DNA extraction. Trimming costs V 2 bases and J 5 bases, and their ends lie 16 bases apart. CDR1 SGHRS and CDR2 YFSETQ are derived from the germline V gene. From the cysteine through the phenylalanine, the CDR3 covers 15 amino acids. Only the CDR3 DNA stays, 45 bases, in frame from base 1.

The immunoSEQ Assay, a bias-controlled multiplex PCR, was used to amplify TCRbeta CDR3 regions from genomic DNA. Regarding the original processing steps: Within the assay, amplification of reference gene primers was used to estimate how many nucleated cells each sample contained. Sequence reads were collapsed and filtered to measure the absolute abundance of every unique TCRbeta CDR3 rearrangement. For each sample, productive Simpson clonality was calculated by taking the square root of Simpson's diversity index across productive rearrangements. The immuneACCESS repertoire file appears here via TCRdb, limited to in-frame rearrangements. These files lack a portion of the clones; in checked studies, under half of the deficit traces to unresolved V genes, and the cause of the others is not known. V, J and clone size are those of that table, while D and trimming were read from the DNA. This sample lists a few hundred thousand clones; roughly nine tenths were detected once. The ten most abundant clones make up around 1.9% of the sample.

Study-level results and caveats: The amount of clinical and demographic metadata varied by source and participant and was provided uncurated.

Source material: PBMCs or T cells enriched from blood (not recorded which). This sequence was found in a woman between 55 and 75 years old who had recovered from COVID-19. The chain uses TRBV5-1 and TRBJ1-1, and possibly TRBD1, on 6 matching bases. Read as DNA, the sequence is TGCGCCAGCAGCTTTACCGACAGGAAAGGTACTGAAGCTTTCTTT. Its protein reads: CASSFTDRKGTEAFF.